The source of this T cell receptor (beta chain) is a study of shared clonotypes between healthy human individuals. Points from the study as a whole: Since donors were few, the genetic and exposure-history diversity represented was limited. Estimated richness was generally greater in naive than memory subsets.

Remarks on this clone: Its antigen is unknown.

Into CD45RA+ naive and CD45RA-negative memory subsets, the CD4+ cells were split. Trimming took 4 bases from V and 0 from J, leaving 13 bases between them. In germline, CDR1 is SGHKS, CDR2 YYEKEE (reference sequence). CDR3 length: 15 amino acids. Across several immunoSEQ plates, the genomic DNA of each subset was split evenly. Assay: immunoSEQ multiplex PCR; the TCRdb copy retains only in-frame clones and omits some. This table has a few million clones, over 90% appearing once. Sequences were obtained from naive CD4+ T cells from PBMCs. Regarding subset: CD45RA+ positively selected. The clonotype comes from a man aged 18 to 30 in good health. Some clones in this sample may be carry-over from other donors' samples. The chain is built from TRBV5-5 and TRBJ2-5, with a tentative D call TRBD2 (6 bases). The CDR3 DNA is TGTGCCAGCAGCCCGGGGGTCGGGAACCAAGAGACCCAGTACTTC. This gives the protein CASSPGVGNQETQYF.